This record looks at one T cell receptor beta chain sequence and its context. No antigen is known for it. The table came from immunoSEQ multiplex PCR; TCRdb's copy has only in-frame clones and leaves some out. Seen here are some 86,000 clones, around 90% observed once, and the top ten hold more than 0.25%. The data derive from a study of graft-versus-host responses after intestinal transplantation. Study details: Anti-thymocyte globulin served as induction for all recipients, who then took tacrolimus and steroids for about 3 years. Study conclusions and caveats: Graft-versus-host to host-versus-graft clonal ratios in allografts were high in patients with graft-donor T cell macrochimerism. In recipient marrow, GvH clones were found, and some appeared first in ileum or blood.

CDR1 SGHNT and CDR2 YYREEE come from the germline V gene (reference sequence). CDR3 length equals 13 residues. Trimming removed 3 bases from V and 4 bases from J; junction bases left unmatched: 1. The TCR sequence derives from a human donor who was the organ donor for an intestinal transplant. The material was unstimulated CD4+ T cells sorted from spleen or lymph node cells, obtained before transplant. The V gene is TRBV5-4, the J gene TRBJ2-5; 9 bases map to TRBD1. This chain's CDR3 is CASSYRGRETQYF. The CDR3, as DNA: TGTGCCAGCAGCTACAGGGGGCGAGAGACCCAGTACTTC.